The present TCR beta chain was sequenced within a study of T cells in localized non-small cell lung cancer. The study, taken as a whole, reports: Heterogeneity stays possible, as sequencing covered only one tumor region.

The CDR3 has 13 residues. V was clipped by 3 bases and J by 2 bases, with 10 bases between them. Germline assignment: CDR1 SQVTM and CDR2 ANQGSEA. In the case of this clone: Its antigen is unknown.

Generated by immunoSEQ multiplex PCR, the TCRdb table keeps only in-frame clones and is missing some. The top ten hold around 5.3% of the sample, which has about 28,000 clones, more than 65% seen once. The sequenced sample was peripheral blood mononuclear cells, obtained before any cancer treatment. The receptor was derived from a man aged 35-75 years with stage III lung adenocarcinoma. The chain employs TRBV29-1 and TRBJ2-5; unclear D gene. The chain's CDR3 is CSVERSPQETQYF. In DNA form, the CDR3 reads TGCAGCGTTGAGAGGTCGCCGCAAGAGACCCAGTACTTC. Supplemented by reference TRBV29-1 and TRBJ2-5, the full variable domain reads SAVISQKPSRDICQRGTSLTIQCQVDSQVTMMFWYRQQPGQSLTLIATANQGSEATYESGFVIDKFPISRPNLTFSTLTVSNMSPEDSSIYLCSVERSPQETQYFGPGTRLLVL.